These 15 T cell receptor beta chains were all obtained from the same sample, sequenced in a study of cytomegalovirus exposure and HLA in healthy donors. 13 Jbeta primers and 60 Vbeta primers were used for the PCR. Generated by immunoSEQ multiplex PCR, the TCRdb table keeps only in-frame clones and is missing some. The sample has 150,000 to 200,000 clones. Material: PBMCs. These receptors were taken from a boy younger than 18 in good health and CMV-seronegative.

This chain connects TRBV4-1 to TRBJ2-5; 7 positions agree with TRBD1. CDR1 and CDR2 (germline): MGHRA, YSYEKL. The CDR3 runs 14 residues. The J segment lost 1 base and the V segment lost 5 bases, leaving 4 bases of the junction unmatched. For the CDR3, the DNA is TGCGCCAGCAGCTACCGGGACAGCCAAGAGACCCAGTACTTC. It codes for CASSYRDSQETQYF.

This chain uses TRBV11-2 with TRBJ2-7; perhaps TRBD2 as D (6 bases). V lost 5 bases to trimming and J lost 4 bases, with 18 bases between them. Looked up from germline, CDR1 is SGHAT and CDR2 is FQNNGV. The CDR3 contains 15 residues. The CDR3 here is CASSPTGGGAYEQYF. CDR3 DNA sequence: TGTGCCAGCAGCCCGACCGGAGGAGGGGCGTACGAGCAGTACTTC. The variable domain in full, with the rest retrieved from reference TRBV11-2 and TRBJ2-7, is EAGVAQSPRYKIIEKRQSVAFWCNPISGHATLYWYQQILGQGPKLLIQFQNNGVVDDSQLPKDRFSAERLKGVDSTLKIQPAKLEDSAVYLCASSPTGGGAYEQYFGPGTRLTVT.

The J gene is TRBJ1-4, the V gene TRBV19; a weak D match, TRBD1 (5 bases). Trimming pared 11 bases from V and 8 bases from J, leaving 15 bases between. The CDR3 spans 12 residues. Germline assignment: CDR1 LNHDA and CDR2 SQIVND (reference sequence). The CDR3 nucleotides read TGTGCCTCAAGGGGATTTGAGGAAAAACTGTTTTTT. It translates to CASRGFEEKLFF.

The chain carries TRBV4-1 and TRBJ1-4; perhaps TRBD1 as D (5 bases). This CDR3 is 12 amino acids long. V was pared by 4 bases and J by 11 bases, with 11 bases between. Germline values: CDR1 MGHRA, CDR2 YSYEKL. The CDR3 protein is CASSPGRDKLFF. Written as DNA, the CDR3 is TGCGCCAGCAGCCCTGGGAGGGACAAACTGTTTTTT.

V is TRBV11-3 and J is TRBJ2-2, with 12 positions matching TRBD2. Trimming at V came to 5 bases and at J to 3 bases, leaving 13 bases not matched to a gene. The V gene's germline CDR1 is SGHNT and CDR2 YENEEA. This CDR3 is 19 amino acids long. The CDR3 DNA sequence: TGTGCCAGCAGCCGATCCGATCTAGCGGGGGGGCCTGACACCGGGGAGCTGTTTTTT. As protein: CASSRSDLAGGPDTGELFF.

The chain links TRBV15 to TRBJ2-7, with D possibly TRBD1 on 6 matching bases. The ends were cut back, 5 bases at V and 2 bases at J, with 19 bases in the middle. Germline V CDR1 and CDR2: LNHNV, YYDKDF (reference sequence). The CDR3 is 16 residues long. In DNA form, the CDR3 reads TGTGCCACCAGCCTGAACGCAGCAGGGGCGACCTACGAGCAGTACTTC. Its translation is CATSLNAAGATYEQYF. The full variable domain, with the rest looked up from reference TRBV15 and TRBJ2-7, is DAMVIQNPRYQVTQFGKPVTLSCSQTLNHNVMYWYQQKSSQAPKLLFHYYDKDFNNEADTPDNFQSRRPNTSFCFLDIRSPGLGDTAMYLCATSLNAAGATYEQYFGPGTRLTVT.

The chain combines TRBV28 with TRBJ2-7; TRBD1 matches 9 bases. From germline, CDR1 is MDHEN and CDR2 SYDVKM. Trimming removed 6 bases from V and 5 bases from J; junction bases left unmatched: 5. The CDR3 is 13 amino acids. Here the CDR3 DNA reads TGTGCCAGCAGCATTCGACAGGGGGACGAGCAGTACTTC. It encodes CASSIRQGDEQYF.

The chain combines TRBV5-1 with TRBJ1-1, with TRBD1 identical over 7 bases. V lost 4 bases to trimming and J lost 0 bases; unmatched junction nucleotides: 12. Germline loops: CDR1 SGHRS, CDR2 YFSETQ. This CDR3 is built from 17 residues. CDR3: CASSRQGQSTMNTEAFF. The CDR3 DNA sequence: TGCGCCAGCAGCCGACAGGGCCAATCTACTATGAACACTGAAGCTTTCTTT. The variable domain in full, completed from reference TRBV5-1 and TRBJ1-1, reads KAGVTQTPRYLIKTRGQQVTLSCSPISGHRSVSWYQQTPGQGLQFLFEYFSETQRNKGNFPGRFSGRQFSNSRSEMNVSTLELGDSALYLCASSRQGQSTMNTEAFFGQGTRLTVV.

The CDR3 region has the DNA TGTGCCAGCAGCTTGGTCGGGGTGGGTTCACCCCTCCACTTT. Translation: CASSLVGVGSPLHF. The chain recombines TRBV5-6 with TRBJ1-6, with no clear D. The V end lost 0 bases, the J end lost 9 bases, and 10 bases lay between the germline ends. CDR3 size: 14 residues. CDR1 and CDR2 (germline): SGHDT, YYEEEE.

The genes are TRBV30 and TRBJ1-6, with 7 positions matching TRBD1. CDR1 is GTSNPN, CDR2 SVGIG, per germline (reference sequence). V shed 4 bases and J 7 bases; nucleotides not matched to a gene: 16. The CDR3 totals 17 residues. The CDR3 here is CAWKRTPGTAKNSPLHF. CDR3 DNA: TGTGCCTGGAAGAGGACTCCAGGGACAGCCAAGAATTCACCCCTCCACTTT.

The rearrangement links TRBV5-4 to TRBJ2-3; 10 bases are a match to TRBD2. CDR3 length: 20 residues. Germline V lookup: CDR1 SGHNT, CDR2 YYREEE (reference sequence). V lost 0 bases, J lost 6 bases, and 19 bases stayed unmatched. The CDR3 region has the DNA TGTGCCAGCAGCTTGGGTAGGCTAGCGGGGGATTCAGTCTCGGGCGATACGCAGTATTTT. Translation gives CASSLGRLAGDSVSGDTQYF.

CDR3 nucleotide sequence: TGTGCCAGCAGGGGACGAGGGGGGGCGCCAGGGTCTTTCTTT. Residues: CASRGRGGAPGSFF. The rearrangement uses TRBV6-1 and TRBJ1-1; TRBD1 is a possible D gene (6 bases). CDR3 size: 14 residues. V was shortened by 6 bases and J by 12 bases, with 23 bases between the two germline ends. In germline, CDR1 is MNHNS, CDR2 SASEGT.

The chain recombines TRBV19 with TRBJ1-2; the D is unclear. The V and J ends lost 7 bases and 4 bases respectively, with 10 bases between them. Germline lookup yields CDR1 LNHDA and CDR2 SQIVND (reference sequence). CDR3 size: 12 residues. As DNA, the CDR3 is TGTGCCAGTACTACTGAGGGCTATGGCTACACCTTC. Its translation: CASTTEGYGYTF.

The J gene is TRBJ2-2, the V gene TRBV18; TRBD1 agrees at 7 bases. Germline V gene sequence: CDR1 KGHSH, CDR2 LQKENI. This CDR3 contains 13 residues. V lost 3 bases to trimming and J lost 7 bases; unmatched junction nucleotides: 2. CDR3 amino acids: CASSPRTGGELFF. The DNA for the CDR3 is TGTGCCAGCTCACCCCGGACAGGCGGGGAGCTGTTTTTT.

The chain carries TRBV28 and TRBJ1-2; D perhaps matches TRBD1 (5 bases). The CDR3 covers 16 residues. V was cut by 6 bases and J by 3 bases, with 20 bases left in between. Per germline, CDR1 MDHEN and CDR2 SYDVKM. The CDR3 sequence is CASRPPGEGRYYGYTF. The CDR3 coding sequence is TGTGCCAGCAGGCCCCCTGGGGAGGGGAGGTACTATGGCTACACCTTC.